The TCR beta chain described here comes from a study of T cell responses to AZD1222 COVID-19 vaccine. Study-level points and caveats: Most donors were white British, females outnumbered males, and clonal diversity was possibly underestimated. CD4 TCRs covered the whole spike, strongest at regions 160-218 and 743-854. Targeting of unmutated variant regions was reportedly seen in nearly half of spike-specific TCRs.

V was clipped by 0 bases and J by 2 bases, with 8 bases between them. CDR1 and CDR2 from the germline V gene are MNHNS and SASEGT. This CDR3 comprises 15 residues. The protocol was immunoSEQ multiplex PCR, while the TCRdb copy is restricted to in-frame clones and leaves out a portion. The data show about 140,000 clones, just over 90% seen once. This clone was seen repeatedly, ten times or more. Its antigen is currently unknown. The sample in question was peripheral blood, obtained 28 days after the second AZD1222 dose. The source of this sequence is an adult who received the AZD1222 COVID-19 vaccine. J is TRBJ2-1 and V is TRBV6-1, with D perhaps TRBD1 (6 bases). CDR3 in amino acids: CASSEAQGTYNEQFF. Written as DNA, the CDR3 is TGTGCCAGCAGTGAAGCACAGGGCACCTACAATGAGCAGTTCTTC.